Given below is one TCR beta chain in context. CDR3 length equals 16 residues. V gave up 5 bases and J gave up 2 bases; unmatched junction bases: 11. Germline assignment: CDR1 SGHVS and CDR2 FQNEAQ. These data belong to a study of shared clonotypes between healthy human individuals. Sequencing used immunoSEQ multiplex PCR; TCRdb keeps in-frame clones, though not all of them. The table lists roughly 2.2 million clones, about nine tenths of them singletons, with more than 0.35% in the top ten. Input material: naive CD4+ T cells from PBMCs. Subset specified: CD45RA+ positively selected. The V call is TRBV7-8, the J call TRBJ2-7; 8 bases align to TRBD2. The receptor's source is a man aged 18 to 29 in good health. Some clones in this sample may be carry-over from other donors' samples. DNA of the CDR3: TGTGCCAGCAGCCCCGGACTAGCCGGTACCCCCTACGAGCAGTACTTC. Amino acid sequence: CASSPGLAGTPYEQYF.